Shown below are 30 T cell receptor beta chains from a single sample sequenced in a study of shared clonotypes between healthy human individuals. Sequencing used immunoSEQ multiplex PCR; TCRdb keeps in-frame clones, though not all of them. The data contain some 2.1 million clones, roughly 95% of them singletons. Naive CD8 populations comprised CD45RO-negative cells positively selected for CCR7, excluding terminally differentiated effector memory CD45RA+ cells. Sequenced material: naive CD8+ T cells from PBMCs. The receptors originated from a man younger than 30 in good health. Some clones in this sample may be carry-over from other donors' samples.

The CDR3 reads CAISESSGYGYTF. CDR3 nucleotide sequence: TGTGCCATCAGTGAGTCGTCGGGCTATGGCTACACCTTC. The chain has TRBV10-3 and TRBJ1-2; D is ambiguous. CDR3 length: 13 residues. V was trimmed by 0 bases and J by 4 bases, leaving 6 bases between them. CDR1 is ENHRY and CDR2 is SYGVKD in the germline V gene.

The rearrangement uses TRBV5-6 and TRBJ2-1, with D possibly matching TRBD1 (6 bases). Germline CDR1 SGHDT, CDR2 YYEEEE. The CDR3 is made up of 15 amino acids. V was clipped by 2 bases and J by 4 bases, with 13 bases between them. CDR3: CASSLLGDRYNEQFF. The DNA of the CDR3 is TGTGCCAGCAGCTTACTTGGAGACAGGTACAATGAGCAGTTCTTC.

CDR3 coding DNA: TGTGCCAGCAGACCAGGACACCTTGTACACTACGAGCAGTACTTC. Its protein is CASRPGHLVHYEQYF. The V gene is TRBV27, the J gene TRBJ2-7; possibly TRBD1 for D (5 bases). Trimming removed 6 bases at V and 3 bases at J, with 18 bases between. Per the germline V gene, CDR1 is MNHEY and CDR2 is SMNVEV (reference sequence). CDR3 length equals 15 residues.

This chain connects TRBV7-9 to TRBJ2-7; the D gene is possibly TRBD2 (5 bases). Germline CDR1 SEHNR, CDR2 FQNEAQ (reference sequence). This CDR3 comprises 14 residues. The V and J ends lost 5 bases and 3 bases respectively, with 14 bases between them. CDR3 coding DNA: TGTGCCAGCAGCAACGAGGGCAGAAGCTACGAGCAGTACTTC. It yields the protein CASSNEGRSYEQYF.

The chain is built from TRBV29-1 and TRBJ1-1; D is unclear. The CDR3 covers 14 residues. Germline lookup yields CDR1 SQVTM and CDR2 ANQGSEA. Trimming cost V 7 bases and J 3 bases, with 18 bases left between them. CDR3 region: CSADIGPWDTEAFF. CDR3 sequence (DNA): TGCAGCGCCGATATCGGTCCGTGGGACACTGAAGCTTTCTTT.

This rearrangement joins TRBV5-6 to TRBJ2-1; D is unresolved. Germline CDR1 reads SGHDT; CDR2 reads YYEEEE. The CDR3 contains 12 residues. The V end lost 2 bases, the J end lost 3 bases, and 3 bases lay between the germline ends. The CDR3 reads CASSFDYNEQFF. The CDR3 region has the DNA TGTGCCAGCAGCTTCGACTACAATGAGCAGTTCTTC.

V and J are TRBV28 and TRBJ1-4; a weak D match, TRBD1 (5 bases). Germline lookup yields CDR1 MDHEN and CDR2 SYDVKM. The CDR3 covers 16 residues. Trimming removed 3 bases at V and 6 bases at J, with 17 bases between. CDR3 coding DNA: TGTGCCAGCAGTTTTCGGGGGGAGGGAGTCGATGAAAAACTGTTTTTT. It is translated as CASSFRGEGVDEKLFF.

This rearrangement joins TRBV11-2 to TRBJ2-5, with a possible D match to TRBD1 (6 bases). V was clipped by 4 bases and J by 4 bases, with 22 bases between them. This CDR3 comprises 17 residues. Germline CDR1 reads SGHAT; CDR2 reads FQNNGV. The CDR3 DNA sequence: TGTGCCAGCAGCTCTCCCCCGGGACACGACCGGAGAGAGACCCAGTACTTC. It yields the protein CASSSPPGHDRRETQYF.

This clone has a single count. The chain recombines TRBV4-1 with TRBJ1-4; D unresolved. The germline CDR1 and CDR2 sequences are MGHRA and YSYEKL. Trimming pared 3 bases from V and 0 bases from J, leaving 14 bases between. CDR3 size: 17 residues. CDR3 nucleotide sequence: TGCGCCAGCAGCCAGGGTAGGGTGGTTGCAACTAATGAAAAACTGTTTTTT. It encodes CASSQGRVVATNEKLFF.

This chain joins TRBV10-3 and TRBJ1-1; maybe TRBD1 (6 bases). The CDR3 is 14 residues long. The V and J ends lost 0 bases and 2 bases respectively, with 7 bases between them. Germline CDR1 and CDR2: ENHRY and SYGVKD. The chain's CDR3 is CAISESDRNTEAFF. The CDR3 coding sequence is TGTGCCATCAGTGAGTCGGACAGAAACACTGAAGCTTTCTTT.

The chain links TRBV18 to TRBJ2-7; tentative D call: TRBD2 (5 bases). V lost 3 bases to trimming and J lost 6 bases, with 15 bases between them. CDR1 and CDR2 (germline): KGHSH, LQKENI. This CDR3 comprises 14 residues. The CDR3 here is CASSPPDMRVEQYF. For the CDR3, the DNA is TGTGCCAGCTCACCGCCTGATATGAGGGTCGAGCAGTACTTC.

The V call is TRBV29-1, the J call TRBJ1-2; the D is unclear. V gave up 3 bases and J gave up 4 bases, with 9 bases separating them. The CDR3 is 12 amino acids. Per germline, CDR1 SQVTM and CDR2 ANQGSEA. This CDR3 reads CSVDARSYGYTF. For the CDR3, the DNA is TGCAGCGTTGACGCCAGAAGCTATGGCTACACCTTC. The whole variable domain, filled in from reference TRBV29-1 and TRBJ1-2, reads SAVISQKPSRDICQRGTSLTIQCQVDSQVTMMFWYRQQPGQSLTLIATANQGSEATYESGFVIDKFPISRPNLTFSTLTVSNMSPEDSSIYLCSVDARSYGYTFGSGTRLTVV.

V and J are TRBV28 and TRBJ2-2; D may correspond to TRBD1 or TRBD2 (6 bases each). CDR1 is MDHEN and CDR2 is SYDVKM in the germline V gene. The CDR3 covers 13 residues. V was pared by 7 bases and J by 5 bases, with 11 bases between. The CDR3 here is CASTQGGTGELFF. In DNA form, the CDR3 reads TGTGCCAGCACTCAAGGGGGGACCGGGGAGCTGTTTTTT.

In regard to this clone: Other DNA sequences from this sample encode an identical CDR3 as well. The genes are TRBV19 and TRBJ2-2, with unresolved D. V lost 1 base and J 3 bases, leaving 3 bases between the germline ends. This CDR3 region has 13 residues. CDR1 LNHDA and CDR2 SQIVND come from the germline V gene (reference sequence). For the CDR3, the DNA is TGTGCCAGTAGTATAGTAGACACCGGGGAGCTGTTTTTT. The encoded protein is CASSIVDTGELFF. Variable domain in full (rest from reference TRBV19 and TRBJ2-2): DGGITQSPKYLFRKEGQNVTLSCEQNLNHDAMYWYRQDPGQGLRLIYYSQIVNDFQKGDIAEGYSVSREKKESFPLTVTSAQKNPTAFYLCASSIVDTGELFFGEGSRLTVL.

In the case of this clone: Other DNA sequences in this sample translate to the same CDR3. The rearrangement links TRBV29-1 to TRBJ2-1; TRBD1 matches at 7 bases. This CDR3 has 13 amino acids. J lost 3 bases, V lost 4 bases, and 3 bases had no gene match. The germline gives CDR1 SQVTM, CDR2 ANQGSEA. The CDR3 region is CSVGTGLYNEQFF. Written as DNA, the CDR3 is TGCAGCGTTGGGACAGGTCTCTACAATGAGCAGTTCTTC.

The chain uses TRBV9 and TRBJ2-2, with D perhaps assigned TRBD1 or TRBD2 (6 bases each). The germline V gene has CDR1 SGDLS and CDR2 YYNGEE. Trimming removed 1 base from V and 1 base from J, with 26 bases in between. This CDR3 comprises 21 residues. CDR3 bases: TGTGCCAGCAGCGTATCGCCCCAGGTTTTTACAGGGAGGCTGAACACCGGGGAGCTGTTTTTT. Encoded protein: CASSVSPQVFTGRLNTGELFF.

The chain is built from TRBV30 and TRBJ2-3; 12 bases agree with TRBD2. Germline loops: CDR1 GTSNPN, CDR2 SVGIG (reference sequence). There are 14 residues in the CDR3. Trimming cost V 2 bases and J 7 bases; bases outside gene matches: 4. The CDR3 reads CAWSPGLAGNTQYF. The CDR3 region has the DNA TGTGCCTGGAGTCCCGGACTAGCGGGAAATACGCAGTATTTT.

The genes are TRBV5-1 and TRBJ2-7; 8 positions match TRBD2. The germline V gene encodes CDR1 SGHRS and CDR2 YFSETQ. This CDR3 is 15 amino acids long. Trimming took 4 bases from V and 3 from J; bases not matched to a gene: 9. CDR3 in DNA: TGCGCCAGCAGCGCAACTAGCGGAGTAAGCTACGAGCAGTACTTC. This gives the protein CASSATSGVSYEQYF.

V is TRBV7-9 and J is TRBJ1-1, with 10 bases that match TRBD1. The germline gives CDR1 SEHNR, CDR2 FQNEAQ (reference sequence). The CDR3 runs 15 residues. V lost 5 bases and J lost 1; bases outside the gene matches: 4. CDR3 coding DNA: TGTGCCAGCAGCGCCAGACAGGGGGCGAACACTGAAGCTTTCTTT. It translates to CASSARQGANTEAFF.

The V and J genes are TRBV7-9 and TRBJ1-1; D is uncertain. The CDR3 spans 14 residues. The germline V and J ends were trimmed by 2 bases and 1 base, with 8 bases remaining between them. Germline V gives CDR1 SEHNR, CDR2 FQNEAQ (reference sequence). The CDR3 nucleotides are TGTGCCAGCAGCTTAATACAAAAGAACACTGAAGCTTTCTTT. Encoded protein: CASSLIQKNTEAFF.

This clone was counted between two and nine times. This rearrangement joins TRBV2 to TRBJ1-4; D possibly corresponds to TRBD1 (6 bases). The CDR3 has 15 residues. Germline values: CDR1 SNHLY, CDR2 FYNNEI. V shed 7 bases and J shed 7 bases, with 19 bases lying between them. The CDR3: CASIQGTGIREKLFF. CDR3 bases: TGTGCCAGCATCCAAGGAACAGGGATTCGTGAAAAACTGTTTTTT.

The chain combines TRBV13 with TRBJ2-7; 9 bases are shared with TRBD1. V lost 5 bases, J lost 3 bases, and 14 bases stayed unmatched. The CDR3 has 17 amino acids. Germline lookup yields CDR1 PRHDT and CDR2 FYEKMQ (reference sequence). The CDR3 protein is CASSPSPGQGRRYEQYF. The CDR3 DNA reads as TGTGCCAGCAGCCCATCCCCTGGACAGGGGAGACGCTACGAGCAGTACTTC.

The V gene is TRBV7-9, the J gene TRBJ1-6; unclear D gene. CDR3 length: 14 amino acids. Trimming shortened V by 8 bases and J by 9 bases, and 17 bases separated the two germline ends. The germline V gene encodes CDR1 SEHNR and CDR2 FQNEAQ (reference sequence). Here the CDR3 DNA reads TGTGCCAGCCGACCCCTCAAGGGCGGTTCACCCCTCCACTTT. Its protein is CASRPLKGGSPLHF.

With regard to this clone: Other DNA variants within this sample encode the same CDR3. The chain is built from TRBV7-9 and TRBJ2-3; D gene ambiguous. This CDR3 is built from 14 residues. Trimming shortened V by 6 bases and J by 2 bases, and 12 bases separated the two germline ends. Per germline, CDR1 SEHNR and CDR2 FQNEAQ (reference sequence). CDR3 protein: CASSPRHFTDTQYF. Written as DNA, the CDR3 is TGTGCCAGCAGTCCTCGACATTTCACAGATACGCAGTATTTT.

V usage is TRBV5-1 and J usage is TRBJ2-1, with D perhaps TRBD2 (6 bases). The CDR3 runs 16 residues. Trimming took 1 base from V and 5 from J, leaving 16 bases between them. Germline V gene sequence: CDR1 SGHRS, CDR2 YFSETQ. CDR3 nucleotides: TGCGCCAGCAGCTTGAGTACCCTAGCGCCAGACAATGAGCAGTTCTTC. The encoded protein is CASSLSTLAPDNEQFF.

The chain joins TRBV15 to TRBJ1-3; D possibly corresponds to TRBD1 (6 bases). The CDR3 contains 15 residues. From germline, CDR1 is LNHNV and CDR2 YYDKDF (reference sequence). V dropped 4 bases and J dropped 0 bases, with 10 bases sitting between them. Written as DNA, the CDR3 is TGTGCCACCAGCACATCAGGGGCCTCTGGAAACACCATATATTTT. Translating it yields CATSTSGASGNTIYF.

The chain employs TRBV9 and TRBJ2-5, with 7 bases fitting TRBD2. J gave up 6 bases and V 0 bases, and 11 bases lay outside the gene matches. This CDR3 is built from 16 residues. Germline V gene lookup returns CDR1 SGDLS and CDR2 YYNGEE. The CDR3: CASSVEWGGSEKTQYF. Written as DNA, the CDR3 is TGTGCCAGCAGCGTAGAGTGGGGCGGGAGCGAGAAGACCCAGTACTTC.

This rearrangement joins TRBV14 to TRBJ2-3, with 9 bases identical to TRBD2. The CDR3 extends over 16 amino acids. Germline V gives CDR1 SGHDN, CDR2 FVKESK. The V segment lost 2 bases and the J segment 4 bases; nucleotides outside the gene matches: 7. The CDR3 loop is CASSQLAGRAADTQYF. DNA of the CDR3: TGTGCCAGCAGCCAACTAGCGGGACGGGCTGCAGATACGCAGTATTTT.

CDR3 protein: CASRDRPTHNEQFF. DNA of the CDR3: TGTGCCAGTCGGGACAGGCCGACACACAATGAGCAGTTCTTC. The V and J genes are TRBV28 and TRBJ2-1, with 8 bases that match TRBD1. V lost 9 bases, J lost 5 bases, and 9 bases stayed unmatched. The CDR3 extends over 14 amino acids. Germline V gene sequence: CDR1 MDHEN, CDR2 SYDVKM.

The J gene is TRBJ2-7, the V gene TRBV9; D is unclear. Germline CDR1 is SGDLS and CDR2 is YYNGEE. The CDR3 is 14 amino acids. V was cut by 3 bases and J by 2 bases, with 12 bases left in between. For the CDR3, the DNA is TGTGCCAGCAGCGGTGACACCTCTCCCTACGAGCAGTACTTC. This codes for CASSGDTSPYEQYF.